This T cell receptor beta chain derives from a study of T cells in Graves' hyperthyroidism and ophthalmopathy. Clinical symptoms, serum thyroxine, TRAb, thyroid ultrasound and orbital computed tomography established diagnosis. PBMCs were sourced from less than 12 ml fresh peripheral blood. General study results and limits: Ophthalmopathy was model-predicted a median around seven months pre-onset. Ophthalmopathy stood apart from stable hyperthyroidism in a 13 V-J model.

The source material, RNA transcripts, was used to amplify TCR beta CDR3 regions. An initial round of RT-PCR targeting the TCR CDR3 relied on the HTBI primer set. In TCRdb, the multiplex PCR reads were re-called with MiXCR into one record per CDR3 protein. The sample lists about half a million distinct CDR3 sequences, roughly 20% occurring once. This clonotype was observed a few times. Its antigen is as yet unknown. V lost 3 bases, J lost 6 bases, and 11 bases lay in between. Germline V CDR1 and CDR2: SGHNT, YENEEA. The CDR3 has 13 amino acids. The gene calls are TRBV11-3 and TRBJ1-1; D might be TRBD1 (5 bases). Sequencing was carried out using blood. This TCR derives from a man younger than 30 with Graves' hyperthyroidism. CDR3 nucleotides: TGTGCCAGCAGCTTGGGGGGAACCCCTGAAGCTTTCTTT. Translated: CASSLGGTPEAFF.